These 26 T cell receptor beta chains were all obtained from the same sample, sequenced in a study of blood T cell repertoires in COVID-19 (dated by TCRdb to the early 2020s). Library creation used the immunoSEQ multiplex PCR assay. This is the immuneACCESS table as TCRdb keeps it, with only in-frame sequences that have V and J called. A part of the clones is gone; compared with another copy, unresolved V genes explain less than half, and the rest is unexplained. Present in this sample are 250,000 to 350,000 clones, over 70% of which were seen just once. Roughly 1.3% of the sample goes to the ten largest clones. Source material: peripheral blood. These receptors came from a woman in her 50s with acute or convalescent COVID-19.

This clone was recorded at least ten times. This chain connects TRBV6-2 or TRBV6-3 to TRBJ2-7, with 8 bases fitting TRBD1. The CDR3 consists of 17 residues. Germline CDR1 MNHEY, CDR2 SVGEGT. The trim removed 4 bases at V and 7 bases at J, leaving 18 bases unmatched. The CDR3 here is CASSSYGPDRGSGEQYF. Here the CDR3 DNA reads TGTGCCAGCAGTTCCTACGGTCCCGACAGGGGATCGGGGGAGCAGTACTTC.

This clone was seen only once. This sequence joins TRBV2 and TRBJ2-3; maybe TRBD1 (6 bases). CDR3 length: 12 amino acids. Germline lookup yields CDR1 SNHLY and CDR2 FYNNEI. Trimming stripped 5 bases from V and 6 bases from J, with 9 bases between. DNA of the CDR3: TGTGCCAGCAGTACAGGGAGTGATACGCAGTATTTT. Translated: CASSTGSDTQYF. The complete variable domain, with remaining parts taken from reference TRBV2 and TRBJ2-3, reads EPEVTQTPSHQVTQMGQEVILRCVPISNHLYFYWYRQILGQKVEFLVSFYNNEISEKSEIFDDQFSVERPDGSNFTLKIRSTKLEDSAMYFCASSTGSDTQYFGPGTRLTVL.

This rearrangement joins TRBV5-8 to TRBJ1-2; D may be TRBD1 (5 bases). In germline, CDR1 is SGHTS, CDR2 YDEGEE. The CDR3 totals 15 residues. V was cut by 0 bases and J by 5 bases, with 14 bases left in between. CDR3 residues: CASSLVRLGGYGYTF. For the CDR3, the DNA is TGTGCCAGCAGCTTGGTTAGGTTGGGGGGTTATGGCTACACCTTC.

The CDR3 sequence: CASSPRDRNEKLFF. The CDR3 DNA is TGTGCCAGCTCCCCGAGGGACAGAAATGAAAAACTGTTTTTT. The V gene is TRBV27, the J gene TRBJ1-4, with TRBD1 matching over 7 bases. The CDR3 has 14 amino acids. Germline CDR1 is MNHEY and CDR2 is SMNVEV (reference sequence). J lost 5 bases, V lost 8 bases, and 8 bases had no gene match.

This clone was seen only once. V usage is TRBV4-3 and J usage is TRBJ1-2; TRBD1 agrees at 10 bases. The CDR3 has 13 residues. Trimming cost V 5 bases and J 8 bases; bases outside gene matches: 5. The germline V gene encodes CDR1 LGHNA and CDR2 YSLEER. Here the CDR3 reads CASSLTGGDGYTF. The DNA of the CDR3 is TGCGCCAGCAGCTTGACAGGGGGCGACGGCTACACCTTC.

V and J are TRBV5-6 and TRBJ1-5; D gene unclear. V shed 2 bases and J shed 3 bases, with 9 bases lying between them. The CDR3 sequence is 14 residues long. Germline V gene sequence: CDR1 SGHDT, CDR2 YYEEEE. The CDR3 loop is CASSFYGYNQPQHF. Written as DNA, the CDR3 is TGTGCCAGCAGCTTTTACGGGTACAATCAGCCCCAGCATTTT.

V gene TRBV7-2 combines with J gene TRBJ1-6, with a tentative D call TRBD1 (6 bases). This CDR3 comprises 16 residues. Trimming shortened V by 1 base and J by 6 bases, and 13 bases separated the two germline ends. Per germline, CDR1 SGHTA and CDR2 FQGNSA. The CDR3 is CASSLEGDGFNSPLHF. In DNA form, the CDR3 reads TGTGCCAGCAGCTTAGAGGGGGACGGCTTTAATTCACCCCTCCACTTT.

This rearrangement joins TRBV10-3 to TRBJ2-1; 12 nucleotides align to TRBD2. CDR3 length: 13 residues. In germline, CDR1 is ENHRY, CDR2 SYGVKD. J lost 8 bases, V lost 6 bases, and 2 bases had no gene match. This CDR3 is CAIRTSGSDEQFF. CDR3 in DNA: TGTGCCATCAGGACTAGCGGGAGTGATGAGCAGTTCTTC.

The chain joins TRBV12-3 or TRBV12-4 to TRBJ1-1; 7 positions match TRBD1. The CDR3 extends over 12 amino acids. V gave up 2 bases and J gave up 11 bases; unmatched junction bases: 5. CDR3 in amino acids: CASSLIGGKAFF. The CDR3 DNA sequence: TGTGCCAGCAGTTTAATAGGGGGCAAGGCTTTCTTT.

This clone is a singleton in its sample. V is TRBV27 and J is TRBJ2-3; D gene unclear. The CDR3 contains 15 residues. The V and J ends lost 2 bases and 4 bases respectively, with 13 bases between them. The V gene's germline CDR1 is MNHEY and CDR2 SMNVEV (reference sequence). In DNA, the CDR3 is TGTGCCAGCAGTTTACTCTCTAGTCGGGCAGATACGCAGTATTTT. It codes for CASSLLSSRADTQYF.

This clone was seen a few times. This sequence joins TRBV18 and TRBJ1-1, with D possibly being TRBD1 (5 bases). The germline V gene has CDR1 KGHSH and CDR2 LQKENI. Deletions cut 0 bases from V and 0 bases from J, with 11 bases between. CDR3 length: 16 amino acids. The CDR3 region has the DNA TGTGCCAGCTCACCACCGTTAGGGGAACTGAACACTGAAGCTTTCTTT. This gives the protein CASSPPLGELNTEAFF.

Regarding this clone: Germline is not matched at one junction end, which may reflect a read error. V is TRBV4-1 and J is TRBJ2-6; 7 bases agree with TRBD2. The germline V gene has CDR1 MGHRA and CDR2 YSYEKL. The CDR3 is made up of 19 amino acids. The CDR3 nucleotides are TGCGCCACCAGCCAAGGTATTTGGGGGGGGAGCTCTGGGGCCAACGTCCTGACTTTC. Translation: CATSQGIWGGSSGANVLTF.

The rearrangement joins TRBV5-1 to TRBJ2-2; maybe TRBD1 (5 bases). This CDR3 has 16 residues. The germline gives CDR1 SGHRS, CDR2 YFSETQ. Trimming removed 1 base at V and 4 bases at J, with 14 bases between. The CDR3 reads CASSLKRQGLTGELFF. The CDR3, as DNA: TGCGCCAGCAGCTTGAAGAGGCAGGGCCTCACCGGGGAGCTGTTTTTT.

This clone appeared once. Written as DNA, the CDR3 is TGTGCCAGCTCACCCAACCCAACCGGCGAGCAGTACTTC. This translates into CASSPNPTGEQYF. The chain recombines TRBV18 with TRBJ2-7; no firm D call. The V and J ends lost 3 bases and 6 bases respectively, with 12 bases between them. The CDR3 loop spans 13 amino acids. Looked up from germline, CDR1 is KGHSH and CDR2 is LQKENI. Using reference TRBV18 and TRBJ2-7 for the parts outside the CDR3, the full variable domain is NAGVMQNPRHLVRRRGQEARLRCSPMKGHSHVYWYRQLPEEGLKFMVYLQKENIIDESGMPKERFSAEFPKEGPSILRIQQVVRGDSAAYFCASSPNPTGEQYFGPGTRLTVT.

V usage is TRBV7-2 and J usage is TRBJ2-1, with 7 bases that match TRBD2. After removal of 2 bases from V and 4 bases from J, the junction contained 5 bases not matched to a gene. The CDR3 is 15 amino acids. Germline CDR1 SGHTA, CDR2 FQGNSA. In DNA, the CDR3 is TGTGCCAGCAGCTTATTCTCAGCGGGGTACAATGAGCAGTTCTTC. Protein product: CASSLFSAGYNEQFF.

V usage is TRBV5-5 and J usage is TRBJ2-3; D is possibly TRBD2 (5 bases). V shed 4 bases and J shed 2 bases, with 20 bases lying between them. The length of the CDR3 is 17 residues. Germline-derived CDR1 and CDR2 are SGHKS and YYEKEE (reference sequence). CDR3 protein: CASSLRGAPYPTDTQYF. DNA for the CDR3: TGTGCCAGCAGCCTTCGGGGAGCGCCTTACCCCACAGATACGCAGTATTTT.

A single count supports this clone. The junction does not match germline at one end; this may be a read error. The chain couples TRBV27 to TRBJ1-2; D unclear. Per the germline V gene, CDR1 is MNHEY and CDR2 is SMNVEV (reference sequence). The CDR3 loop spans 12 amino acids. As DNA, the CDR3 is TGTGCCAGCGGTTTTGGCCGTGGCGGCTACACCTTC. It specifies CASGFGRGGYTF.

This CDR3 is CASSREHREIDEQFF. The CDR3 DNA reads TGTGCCAGCAGCCGAGAGCACCGGGAGATCGATGAGCAGTTCTTC. The V call is TRBV11-3, the J call TRBJ2-1, with D possibly being TRBD2 (6 bases). Trimming left V 5 bases short and J 8 bases short, with 19 bases between. The CDR3 length is 15 residues. CDR1 is SGHNT and CDR2 is YENEEA in the germline V gene.

This sequence joins TRBV24-1 and TRBJ2-1; D remains ambiguous. Per germline, CDR1 KGHDR and CDR2 SFDVKD. Trimming took off 4 bases at V and 10 bases at J, with 13 bases between the two ends. The CDR3 covers 13 residues. The DNA of the CDR3 is TGTGCCACCAGTGAGGAGTGGAAAACAGAGCAGTTCTTC. It encodes CATSEEWKTEQFF.

The chain has TRBV30 and TRBJ1-1; TRBD1 is a possible D gene (5 bases). V lost 0 bases to trimming and J lost 4 bases, with 12 bases between them. Germline V CDR1 and CDR2: GTSNPN, SVGIG (reference sequence). The CDR3 runs to 14 residues. In DNA, the CDR3 is TGTGCCTGGAGTGTATGGCAGGGAAGCACTGAAGCTTTCTTT. Residues: CAWSVWQGSTEAFF.

The chain has TRBV4-2 and TRBJ2-3; D is perhaps TRBD1 (6 bases). Trimming cost V 3 bases and J 4 bases, with 11 bases left between them. This CDR3 has 14 amino acids. The germline gives CDR1 LGHNA, CDR2 YNFKEQ. As DNA, the CDR3 is TGTGCCAGCAGCCAGGGGGCAGGGCCAGATACGCAGTATTTT. It is translated as CASSQGAGPDTQYF.

This chain uses TRBV30 with TRBJ1-1; D gene ambiguous. This CDR3 has 16 amino acids. Trimming removed 1 base from V and 4 bases from J, with 19 bases in between. Germline assignment: CDR1 GTSNPN and CDR2 SVGIG (reference sequence). In DNA form, the CDR3 reads TGTGCCTGGAGTGCCCCCCGCAGAGGCGAACGCACTGAAGCTTTCTTT. Translated, it gives CAWSAPRRGERTEAFF.

The gene calls are TRBV5-4 and TRBJ2-6; maybe TRBD1 (5 bases). V lost 3 bases and J lost 0, with 10 bases in between. This CDR3 has 16 residues. In germline, CDR1 is SGHNT, CDR2 YYREEE (reference sequence). DNA for the CDR3: TGTGCCAGCAGCTACACCGACAGCTCTGGGGCCAACGTCCTGACTTTC. Amino acids: CASSYTDSSGANVLTF.

This chain links TRBV5-1 with TRBJ1-6, with D maybe TRBD1 (5 bases). The CDR3 has 15 amino acids. The V and J ends lost 0 bases and 7 bases respectively, with 11 bases between them. Germline loops: CDR1 SGHRS, CDR2 YFSETQ. The CDR3 reads CASSLGAGGNSPLHF. The CDR3 coding sequence is TGCGCCAGCAGCTTGGGAGCGGGGGGGAATTCACCCCTCCACTTT. The full variable domain, completed using reference TRBV5-1 and TRBJ1-6, is KAGVTQTPRYLIKTRGQQVTLSCSPISGHRSVSWYQQTPGQGLQFLFEYFSETQRNKGNFPGRFSGRQFSNSRSEMNVSTLELGDSALYLCASSLGAGGNSPLHFGNGTRLTVT.

In DNA form, the CDR3 reads TGTGCCACCAGCACAACAGGGGGGGAAGAGACCCAGTACTTC. This encodes CATSTTGGEETQYF. The rearrangement joins TRBV15 to TRBJ2-5; D might be TRBD1 (8 bases). V dropped 4 bases and J dropped 3 bases, with 12 bases sitting between them. CDR1 LNHNV and CDR2 YYDKDF come from the germline V gene (reference sequence). The CDR3 runs 14 residues.

In its sample, this clone was seen a few times. The chain has TRBV7-9 and TRBJ1-1; 8 bases line up with TRBD1. There are 12 residues in the CDR3. From germline, CDR1 is SEHNR and CDR2 FQNEAQ (reference sequence). The trim removed 5 bases at V and 11 bases at J, leaving 7 bases unmatched. The CDR3 region is CASSPRTGPAFF. CDR3 in DNA: TGTGCCAGCAGCCCTCGGACAGGGCCGGCTTTCTTT.